Detailed here is one TCR beta chain. Its antigen is still unknown. The sample is drawn from a study of post-analysis software for immune sequencing data. Germline CDR1 reads SEHNR; CDR2 reads FQNEAQ (reference sequence). The length of the CDR3 is 16 residues. Study-level points and caveats: Those with multiple sclerosis, the patient group, showed significantly lower normalized Chao1 diversity than controls. About five TRBV segments appeared more often in patients than in controls, and TRBV5-6, TRBV5-1 and TRBV20-1 were among these.

Each TCR beta cDNA library carried unique molecular identifiers. TCRdb independently ran MiXCR on the PCR reads; one entry per CDR3 protein. This sample yields more than 450,000 distinct CDR3 sequences, of which roughly 47% are seen a single time; roughly 1.8% belongs to the top ten. Source material: blood. The chain couples TRBV7-9 to TRBJ2-4; possible D gene TRBD2, 6 bases. The better agreement between TRBJ2-7 and the DNA end casts doubt on the J call. This receptor was obtained from a girl aged 5 to 17 with multiple sclerosis. CDR3 sequence (DNA): TGTGCCAGCAGCTTATCGGGAGATGGTAGGGCCTACGAGCAGTACTTC. Residues: CASSLSGDGRAYEQYF.